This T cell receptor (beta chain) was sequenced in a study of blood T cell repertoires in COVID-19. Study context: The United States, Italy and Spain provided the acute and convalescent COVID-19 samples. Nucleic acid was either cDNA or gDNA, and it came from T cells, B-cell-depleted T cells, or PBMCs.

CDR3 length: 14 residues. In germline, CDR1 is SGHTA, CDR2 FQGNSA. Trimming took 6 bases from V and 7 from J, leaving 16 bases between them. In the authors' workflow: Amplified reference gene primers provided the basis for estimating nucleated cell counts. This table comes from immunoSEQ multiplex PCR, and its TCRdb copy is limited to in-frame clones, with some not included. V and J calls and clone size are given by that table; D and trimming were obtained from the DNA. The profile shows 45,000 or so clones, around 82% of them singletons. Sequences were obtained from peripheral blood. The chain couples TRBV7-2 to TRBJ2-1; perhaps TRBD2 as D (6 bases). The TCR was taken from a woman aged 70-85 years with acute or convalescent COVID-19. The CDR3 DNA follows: TGTGCCAGCAGGGCGGGGCTCCAACGTAATGAGCAGTTCTTC. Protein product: CASRAGLQRNEQFF. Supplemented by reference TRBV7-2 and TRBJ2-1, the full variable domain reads GAGVSQSPSNKVTEKGKDVELRCDPISGHTALYWYRQSLGQGLEFLIYFQGNSAPDKSGLPSDRFSAERTGGSVSTLTIQRTQQEDSAVYLCASRAGLQRNEQFFGPGTRLTVL.